Listed here are 25 T cell receptor beta chains from one sample, sequenced in a study of technical replicates of blood from several donors. Produced via immunoSEQ multiplex PCR; TCRdb's table is partial and in-frame only. The sample lists under 70,000 clones, about 89% occurring once. Specimen: PBMCs. The receptor source for this set is a human donor in good health. Some clones in this sample may be carry-over from other donors' samples.

The V and J genes are TRBV30 and TRBJ2-1, with D possibly TRBD2 on 5 matching bases. CDR1 and CDR2 from the germline V gene are GTSNPN and SVGIG (reference sequence). CDR3 length: 12 residues. Trimming removed 2 bases at V and 12 bases at J, with 14 bases between. Here the CDR3 DNA reads TGTGCCTGGAGTATAGGTGGGAGTGGGCAGTTCTTC. Its protein is CAWSIGGSGQFF.

The chain joins TRBV29-1 to TRBJ1-2; D may be TRBD1 (5 bases). Trimming removed 7 bases from V and 0 bases from J, with 12 bases in between. The CDR3 is 13 amino acids. Germline CDR1 SQVTM, CDR2 ANQGSEA. CDR3 DNA: TGCAGCGCATACGACAGTCCTAACTATGGCTACACCTTC. Translated: CSAYDSPNYGYTF.

The V call is TRBV6-1, the J call TRBJ2-1; 11 bases fit TRBD2. Germline assignment: CDR1 MNHNS and CDR2 SASEGT. J lost 3 bases, V lost 4 bases, and 5 bases had no gene match. This CDR3 is built from 16 residues. CDR3 residues: CASSVLAGEIYNEQFF. In nucleotides, the CDR3 is TGTGCCAGCAGTGTACTAGCGGGAGAAATCTACAATGAGCAGTTCTTC.

The V call is TRBV7-2, the J call TRBJ2-2; D may be TRBD1 (6 bases). The CDR3 sequence is 14 residues long. V gave up 6 bases and J gave up 1 base, with 9 bases separating them. Germline loops: CDR1 SGHTA, CDR2 FQGNSA. This CDR3 is CASRPGQNTGELFF. The CDR3 bases are TGTGCCAGCAGGCCGGGACAGAACACCGGGGAGCTGTTTTTT.

The chain recombines TRBV19 with TRBJ2-4; D is undetermined. This CDR3 is 15 amino acids long. Per the germline V gene, CDR1 is LNHDA and CDR2 is SQIVND (reference sequence). Trimming shortened V by 7 bases and J by 0 bases, and 13 bases separated the two germline ends. The CDR3 region is CASKSLTLAKNIQYF. DNA of the CDR3: TGTGCCAGTAAAAGCCTCACTTTAGCCAAAAACATTCAGTACTTC.

This clone appeared a single time. The V gene is TRBV10-3, the J gene TRBJ1-2; D is uncertain. Germline lookup yields CDR1 ENHRY and CDR2 SYGVKD. CDR3 length: 13 residues. Trimming cost V 0 bases and J 4 bases, with 6 bases left between them. CDR3 amino acids: CAISESASYGYTF. The CDR3 nucleotides are TGTGCCATCAGTGAGTCGGCATCCTATGGCTACACCTTC.

The genes are TRBV4-3 and TRBJ2-7; tentative D call: TRBD2 (5 bases). V gave up 3 bases and J gave up 3 bases, with 15 bases separating them. Looked up from germline, CDR1 is LGHNA and CDR2 is YSLEER. The CDR3 loop spans 15 amino acids. The CDR3 loop reads CASSQRAQTFYEQYF. DNA of the CDR3: TGCGCCAGCAGCCAGAGGGCCCAAACTTTCTACGAGCAGTACTTC.

V gene TRBV7-9 combines with J gene TRBJ2-7; tentatively, D is TRBD1 (5 bases). Germline assignment: CDR1 SEHNR and CDR2 FQNEAQ (reference sequence). V was shortened by 0 bases and J by 5 bases, with 14 bases between the two germline ends. This CDR3 is built from 15 residues. CDR3 bases: TGTGCCAGCAGCTTAGCGCTCCACAGGTCAGACGAGCAGTACTTC. The encoded protein is CASSLALHRSDEQYF.

This sequence joins TRBV5-5 and TRBJ2-7; D not certain. The V end lost 4 bases, the J end lost 2 bases, and 7 bases lay between the germline ends. Germline CDR1 reads SGHKS; CDR2 reads YYEKEE (reference sequence). The CDR3 length is 12 residues. The CDR3 loop reads CASSLSTYEQYF. The CDR3 DNA reads as TGTGCCAGCAGCCTAAGCACCTACGAGCAGTACTTC.

The V call is TRBV4-1, the J call TRBJ2-7, with 9 positions matching TRBD1. The germline V gene encodes CDR1 MGHRA and CDR2 YSYEKL. Unmatched junction bases numbered 9, after V lost 6 bases and J lost 3 bases. The CDR3 is 15 amino acids. In nucleotides, the CDR3 is TGCGCCAGCAGAAACCGGGACAGGGATTTCTACGAGCAGTACTTC. Its protein is CASRNRDRDFYEQYF.

The gene calls are TRBV4-1 and TRBJ2-3; 9 bases match TRBD2. The CDR3 is made up of 17 amino acids. Germline V gene data show CDR1 as MGHRA and CDR2 as YSYEKL. V trimming: 2 bases; J trimming: 2 bases; junction bases outside the gene matches: 8. The CDR3 reads CASSQRTSEDNTDTQYF. The CDR3 DNA reads TGCGCCAGCAGCCAAAGGACTAGCGAAGACAACACAGATACGCAGTATTTT.

The chain joins TRBV6-5 to TRBJ2-7, with D unclear. The CDR3 extends over 14 amino acids. V dropped 6 bases and J dropped 0 bases, with 12 bases sitting between them. Germline CDR1 and CDR2: MNHEY and SVGAGI. The CDR3 region is CASRSKTGSYEQYF. DNA for the CDR3: TGTGCCAGCAGATCAAAGACTGGCTCCTACGAGCAGTACTTC.

The CDR3 sequence is CASQLGLAATDTQYF. The DNA for the CDR3 is TGTGCCAGCCAACTGGGACTAGCGGCGACAGATACGCAGTATTTT. The genes are TRBV9 and TRBJ2-3; 11 bases fit TRBD2. The junction had 7 bases not matched to a gene; V was cut back by 7 bases and J by 3 bases. The CDR3 has 15 residues. Germline assignment: CDR1 SGDLS and CDR2 YYNGEE.

This chain connects TRBV25-1 to TRBJ2-1; 12 bases are shared with TRBD2. Per germline, CDR1 MGHDK and CDR2 SYGVNS. The CDR3 consists of 15 residues. The trim removed 7 bases at V and 10 bases at J, leaving 11 bases unmatched. CDR3 sequence: CASNLAGGRVEEQFF. As DNA, the CDR3 is TGTGCCAGCAACCTAGCGGGAGGGCGGGTTGAGGAGCAGTTCTTC.

The table lists this clone with a count of one. This sequence joins TRBV10-3 and TRBJ1-6; D remains unclear. CDR3 length: 14 residues. The V and J ends lost 2 bases and 5 bases respectively, with 7 bases between them. CDR1 and CDR2 (germline): ENHRY, SYGVKD. The CDR3 here is CAISENRHNSPLHF. The CDR3 DNA is TGTGCCATCAGTGAGAACAGACATAATTCACCCCTCCACTTT.

The chain recombines TRBV5-1 with TRBJ1-1; perhaps TRBD1 as D (6 bases). CDR1 SGHRS and CDR2 YFSETQ come from the germline V gene. The CDR3 runs to 14 residues. V was cut by 3 bases and J by 3 bases, with 12 bases left in between. The CDR3 sequence is CASSSTGRDTEAFF. CDR3 bases: TGCGCCAGCAGCTCCACAGGGAGGGACACTGAAGCTTTCTTT. Drawing the rest from reference TRBV5-1 and TRBJ1-1, the complete variable domain is KAGVTQTPRYLIKTRGQQVTLSCSPISGHRSVSWYQQTPGQGLQFLFEYFSETQRNKGNFPGRFSGRQFSNSRSEMNVSTLELGDSALYLCASSSTGRDTEAFFGQGTRLTVV.

V usage is TRBV6-5 and J usage is TRBJ1-1, with a tentative D call TRBD1 (6 bases). Trimming took 4 bases from V and 8 from J, leaving 14 bases between them. The CDR3 length is 13 residues. Looked up from germline, CDR1 is MNHEY and CDR2 is SVGAGI. CDR3 loop: CASSFGQLGEAFF. In nucleotides, the CDR3 is TGTGCCAGCAGTTTTGGACAGCTGGGGGAAGCTTTCTTT.

The chain combines TRBV5-6 with TRBJ1-5, with TRBD1 matching 7 bases. The germline CDR1 and CDR2 sequences are SGHDT and YYEEEE. The length of the CDR3 is 14 residues. The V and J ends lost 4 bases and 6 bases, in that order; junction bases with no gene match: 7. CDR3 amino acids: CASSHRQGGQPQHF. CDR3 in DNA: TGTGCCAGCAGCCATCGACAGGGCGGTCAGCCCCAGCATTTT.

The V call is TRBV6-6, the J call TRBJ2-7, with 10 bases that match TRBD2. The CDR3 spans 16 residues. Germline trimming cut 0 bases from V and 3 bases from J; bases unmatched to any gene: 5. Germline CDR1 and CDR2: MNHNY and SVGAGI (reference sequence). CDR3 residues: CASSYSASGRVYEQYF. CDR3 coding DNA: TGTGCCAGCAGTTACTCTGCTAGCGGGAGAGTCTACGAGCAGTACTTC.

The gene calls are TRBV10-3 and TRBJ2-7; 7 positions match TRBD2. The CDR3 is 12 residues long. Germline V lookup: CDR1 ENHRY, CDR2 SYGVKD. After removal of 11 bases from V and 0 bases from J, the junction contained 4 bases not matched to a gene. The CDR3 region has the DNA TGTGCCTCCAGCGGGATCTCCTACGAGCAGTACTTC. Translating it yields CASSGISYEQYF.

The chain carries TRBV4-3 and TRBJ2-3; weak D call: TRBD2 (5 bases). This CDR3 comprises 16 residues. V lost 4 bases to trimming and J lost 4 bases, with 18 bases between them. Germline V gene data show CDR1 as LGHNA and CDR2 as YSLEER. In DNA form, the CDR3 reads TGCGCCAGCAGCCCGGACCGACCTTCGGGGTCAGATACGCAGTATTTT. It encodes CASSPDRPSGSDTQYF.

The rearrangement links TRBV18 to TRBJ1-3; D gene ambiguous. Between the trimmed V and J ends, which lost 0 bases and 4 bases, there was a span of 13 bases. The CDR3 contains 16 residues. The V gene's germline CDR1 is KGHSH and CDR2 LQKENI. This CDR3 reads CASSPPPGLRGNTIYF. Written as DNA, the CDR3 is TGTGCCAGCTCACCACCGCCCGGACTTCGCGGAAACACCATATATTTT.

The V call is TRBV29-1, the J call TRBJ2-7, with 10 bases matching TRBD1. The CDR3 covers 13 residues. Germline assignment: CDR1 SQVTM and CDR2 ANQGSEA. V gave up 6 bases and J gave up 6 bases; unmatched junction bases: 8. CDR3 in DNA: TGCAGCGTGTCTCCCGGGACAGGGGTCGAGCAGTACTTC. This translates into CSVSPGTGVEQYF.

The rearrangement uses TRBV7-9 and TRBJ1-6; no clear D gene. The ends were cut back, 5 bases at V and 0 bases at J, with 5 bases in the middle. This CDR3 spans 14 amino acids. CDR1 and CDR2 from the germline V gene are SEHNR and FQNEAQ (reference sequence). The CDR3 DNA reads TGTGCCAGCAGCGGAGACTCCTATAATTCACCCCTCCACTTT. The encoded protein is CASSGDSYNSPLHF.

A note on this clone: The same CDR3 is also encoded by other DNA sequences in this sample. The chain couples TRBV19 to TRBJ1-1; D gene ambiguous. In germline, CDR1 is LNHDA, CDR2 SQIVND (reference sequence). The ends were cut back, 3 bases at V and 1 base at J, with 6 bases in the middle. The CDR3 consists of 13 residues. CDR3 DNA sequence: TGTGCCAGTAGTATCCGGGAGAACACTGAAGCTTTCTTT. Translating it yields CASSIRENTEAFF. The complete variable domain, with remaining parts taken from reference TRBV19 and TRBJ1-1, reads DGGITQSPKYLFRKEGQNVTLSCEQNLNHDAMYWYRQDPGQGLRLIYYSQIVNDFQKGDIAEGYSVSREKKESFPLTVTSAQKNPTAFYLCASSIRENTEAFFGQGTRLTVV.